The 5 T cell receptor beta chains reported below all come from one sample, sequenced in a study of T cells after posttransplantation cyclophosphamide. Method: immunoSEQ multiplex PCR; TCRdb's copy keeps in-frame clones and lacks some. This sample carries 7,000 to 9,500 clones and no singletons, and 3.5% to 4.5% goes to the top ten. Busulfan-fludarabine conditioning, marrow transplant, and cyclophosphamide on days +3 and +4 were administered. Here the sequenced sample was PBMCs, taken 350 to 370 days after allogeneic stem cell transplant with posttransplant cyclophosphamide. The receptor source for this set is a male patient aged 50 to 60 who received an allogeneic stem cell transplant from a related donor and was CMV-positive. Some T cells may have originated in the graft donor.

This clone was recorded many times. The chain joins TRBV20-1 to TRBJ1-2; D possibly corresponds to TRBD1 (5 bases). This CDR3 spans 11 amino acids. Per germline, CDR1 DFQATT and CDR2 SNEGSKA (reference sequence). V was trimmed by 4 bases and J by 8 bases, leaving 11 bases between them. DNA of the CDR3: TGCAGTGCTAATAGGGGCGAAGGCTACACCTTC. Translation: CSANRGEGYTF.

This clone was detected ten times or more. The chain employs TRBV5-7 and TRBJ2-7; 7 nucleotides match TRBD1. TRBV5-7 falls under the ORF class, with uncertain function. There are 14 residues in the CDR3. V shed 0 bases and J 0 bases; nucleotides not matched to a gene: 0. CDR3 sequence: CASSLGDSSYEQYF. The CDR3, as DNA: TGTGCCAGCAGCTTGGGGGACAGCTCCTACGAGCAGTACTTC.

This clone was found many times. The chain links TRBV30 to TRBJ2-1; 11 bases map to TRBD2. From germline, CDR1 is GTSNPN and CDR2 SVGIG (reference sequence). Trimming cost V 3 bases and J 4 bases; bases outside gene matches: 5. The CDR3 loop spans 15 amino acids. The CDR3 DNA reads as TGTGCCTGGAGCCGAGGGACTAGCGGATACAATGAGCAGTTCTTC. Its protein is CAWSRGTSGYNEQFF.

The sample holds many counts of this clone. This chain links TRBV20-1 with TRBJ2-5; no clear D. V was clipped by 4 bases and J by 2 bases, with 2 bases between them. The CDR3 extends over 10 amino acids. Germline-derived CDR1 and CDR2 are DFQATT and SNEGSKA (reference sequence). The CDR3 nucleotides read TGCAGTGCTACTCAAGAGACCCAGTACTTC. It codes for CSATQETQYF.

This clone was seen ten or more times. This rearrangement joins TRBV18 to TRBJ2-7; 11 bases are shared with TRBD2. The CDR3 is made up of 14 amino acids. Germline CDR1 is KGHSH and CDR2 is LQKENI. V was clipped by 3 bases and J by 7 bases; unmatched bases: 5. Here the CDR3 DNA reads TGTGCCAGCTCACCGGAACTAGCGGGGGTGGAGCAGTACTTC. It yields the protein CASSPELAGVEQYF.